These T cell receptor beta chains were read from a single sample in a study of regulatory T cells in long-lasting Graves disease. From the multiplex PCR reads, TCRdb called clonotypes with MiXCR, one entry per CDR3 protein. The table includes some 280,000 distinct CDR3 sequences, under 25% detected once. Material: peripheral blood mononuclear cells (PBMCs), obtained when the disease was refractory, from a patient treated with antithyroid drugs. The receptor set was obtained from a female donor with Graves disease. Each CDR3 is given with its conserved first and last residue. A D gene is named only where the DNA matches it firmly. Expanded clones are given a class, and other clones once, few, many or no size at all.

TRBD2 | TRBJ2-7 | TRBV20-1 | NA | 16 | CSARELAGGPPGEQYF | TGCAGTGCTAGAGAACTAGCGGGAGGGCCTCCGGGCGAGCAGTACTTC
TRBD1 | TRBJ1-1 | TRBV27 | many | 16 | CASSLLQGRGNTEAFF | TGTGCCAGCAGTTTATTACAGGGGCGCGGGAACACTGAAGCTTTCTTT
NA | TRBJ2-7 | TRBV7-9 | NA | 13 | CASSLEGGAEQYF | TGTGCCAGCAGCTTGGAGGGGGGGGCCGAGCAGTACTTC
TRBD1 | TRBJ2-7 | TRBV12-3/TRBV12-4 | NA | 16 | CASSSPFGTGAYEQYF | TGTGCCAGCAGCTCCCCATTCGGGACAGGGGCCTACGAGCAGTACTTC
TRBD2 | TRBJ2-7 | TRBV6-9 | few | 15 | CASSLVAGGPGEQYF | TGTGCCAGCAGTTTGGTAGCGGGAGGGCCTGGCGAGCAGTACTTC
NA | TRBJ1-6 | TRBV7-9 | NA | 14 | CASRADGGVSPLHF | TGTGCCAGCAGAGCGGACGGCGGGGTTTCACCCCTCCACTTT
NA | TRBJ2-5 | TRBV7-2 | few | 15 | CASSPFDTLQETQYF | TGTGCCAGCAGCCCATTCGACACCCTCCAAGAGACCCAGTACTTC
NA | TRBJ1-5 | TRBV28 | many | 13 | CAVGENSNQPQHF | TGTGCCGTAGGAGAGAATAGCAATCAGCCCCAGCATTTT
TRBD2 | TRBJ2-2 | TRBV28 | NA | 14 | CASSPGGRTGELFF | TGTGCCAGCAGCCCGGGAGGCCGTACCGGGGAACTGTTTTTT
TRBD2 | TRBJ2-7 | TRBV2 | few | 18 | CASSEAPPSGRVLYEQYF | TGTGCCAGCAGTGAAGCACCTCCTAGCGGGAGAGTCCTCTACGAGCAGTACTTC
TRBD1 | TRBJ1-1 | TRBV30 | NA | 19 | CAWSVFRDRGPLGGTEAFF | TGTGCCTGGAGTGTGTTCCGGGACAGGGGACCGTTGGGTGGCACTGAAGCTTTCTTT
NA | TRBJ2-3 | TRBV10-3 | few | 16 | CAISEPNGSSEYTQYF | TGTGCCATCAGTGAGCCGAACGGTTCATCGGAATATACGCAGTATTTT
TRBD2 | TRBJ2-3 | TRBV7-6 | few | 17 | CASSYRGAGDGADTQYF | TGTGCCAGCAGCTATAGGGGTGCGGGAGATGGCGCAGATACGCAGTATTTT
TRBD2 | TRBJ2-5 | TRBV12-3/TRBV12-4 | NA | 15 | CASSPGTSGQETQYF | TGTGCCAGCAGCCCCGGGACTAGCGGCCAAGAGACCCAGTACTTC
NA | TRBJ1-1 | TRBV6-1 | NA | 11 | CASSATLVAFF | TGTGCCAGCAGTGCGACTCTCGTAGCTTTCTTT
NA | TRBJ2-7 | TRBV7-2 | many | 14 | CASRRDLRLGEQYF | TGTGCCAGCAGGAGGGACCTTCGGCTGGGTGAGCAGTACTTC
TRBD2 | TRBJ2-7 | TRBV5-1 | NA | 14 | CASSLAAGVGEQYF | TGCGCCAGCAGCTTAGCGGCGGGAGTCGGGGAGCAGTACTTC
NA | TRBJ1-1 | TRBV30 | NA | 11 | CAVGGNTEAFF | TGTGCCGTTGGTGGGAACACTGAAGCTTTCTTT
NA | TRBJ1-2 | TRBV4-3 | NA | 13 | CASSQDLTYGYTF | TGCGCCAGCAGCCAAGATCTCACCTATGGCTACACCTTC
TRBD1 | TRBJ1-4 | TRBV27 | many | 15 | CASSLRTGVDEKLFF | TGTGCCAGCAGTCTGCGGACAGGAGTGGATGAAAAACTGTTTTTT
NA | TRBJ2-6 | TRBV28 | few | 15 | CASTLGGSGANVLTF | TGTGCCAGCACCCTAGGTGGGTCTGGGGCCAACGTCCTGACTTTC
TRBD1 | TRBJ2-2 | TRBV28 | few | 15 | CASSQGQENTGELFF | TGTGCCAGCAGTCAGGGACAGGAGAACACCGGGGAGCTGTTTTTT
TRBD2 | TRBJ2-5 | TRBV20-1 | NA | 14 | CSARRREGKETQYF | TGCAGTGCTAGGCGGCGGGAGGGTAAAGAGACCCAGTACTTC
NA | TRBJ1-5 | TRBV6-1 | many | 18 | CASSPDMSRVQGNQPQHF | TGTGCCAGCAGTCCCGACATGTCTCGGGTTCAAGGCAATCAGCCCCAGCATTTT
TRBD1 | TRBJ1-2 | TRBV10-3 | few | 15 | CATAGTGGVDYGYTF | TGTGCCACAGCCGGGACAGGGGGCGTCGACTATGGCTACACCTTC
NA | TRBJ2-5 | TRBV6-1 | many | 14 | CASSAQGQKETQYF | TGTGCCAGCAGTGCCCAGGGACAAAAAGAGACCCAGTACTTC
NA | TRBJ2-3 | TRBV10-3 | once | 16 | CAISTPGQTNTDTQYF | TGTGCCATCAGTACCCCAGGACAGACGAACACAGATACGCAGTATTTT
TRBD2 | TRBJ2-7 | TRBV27 | NA | 14 | CASSPPGGAYEQYF | TGTGCCAGCAGTCCCCCGGGGGGGGCCTACGAGCAGTACTTC
TRBD1 | TRBJ2-2 | TRBV7-9 | few | 16 | CASSPLDRGRTGELFF | TGTGCCAGCAGCCCGTTGGACAGGGGGCGGACCGGGGAGCTGTTTTTT
NA | TRBJ1-5 | TRBV28 | few | 14 | CASSFPGHNQPQHF | TGTGCCAGCAGCTTCCCGGGCCACAATCAGCCCCAGCATTTT
TRBD1 | TRBJ2-7 | TRBV28 | many | 15 | CASSPPGQGHPEQYF | TGTGCCAGCAGTCCACCGGGACAGGGGCATCCCGAGCAGTACTTC
NA | TRBJ2-7 | TRBV4-3 | NA | 14 | CASSSRRSTYEQYF | TGCGCCAGCAGCTCACGTCGGTCGACCTACGAGCAGTACTTC
NA | TRBJ2-7 | TRBV28 | NA | 14 | CASIQRGLGGEQYF | TGTGCCAGCATACAACGGGGACTCGGTGGCGAGCAGTACTTC
TRBD2 | TRBJ2-7 | TRBV5-1 | NA | 14 | CASSLGAGAYEQYF | TGCGCCAGCAGCTTGGGAGCGGGGGCCTACGAGCAGTACTTC
TRBD1 | TRBJ1-3 | TRBV7-8 | NA | 18 | CASSRRSGTDSSGNTIYF | TGTGCCAGCAGCAGGAGGTCCGGGACAGATTCCTCTGGAAACACCATATATTTT
TRBD2 | TRBJ2-1 | TRBV11-1 | NA | 13 | CASSLAGAPEQFF | TGTGCCAGCAGCCTAGCGGGAGCCCCTGAGCAGTTCTTC
TRBD1 | TRBJ1-5 | TRBV7-2 | NA | 15 | CASSPGQGEYQPQHF | TGTGCCAGCAGCCCCGGACAGGGGGAATATCAGCCCCAGCATTTT
NA | TRBJ1-1 | TRBV30 | NA | 14 | CAWTPPPDRVGAFF | TGTGCCTGGACCCCGCCACCCGACCGGGTGGGGGCTTTCTTT
NA | TRBJ2-1 | TRBV2 | NA | 14 | CASSGTSTYNEQFF | TGTGCCAGCAGTGGGACAAGTACCTACAATGAGCAGTTCTTC
NA | TRBJ2-2 | TRBV7-6 | many | 13 | CASSLAGTGELFF | TGTGCCAGCAGCTTAGCGGGGACCGGGGAGCTGTTTTTT
TRBD2 | TRBJ2-7 | TRBV7-2 | many | 14 | CASSFSGYTYEQYF | TGTGCCAGCAGCTTTAGCGGGTATACCTACGAGCAGTACTTC
NA | TRBJ2-7 | TRBV14 | NA | 16 | CASSQEGGDISYEQYF | TGTGCCAGCAGCCAAGAGGGTGGGGACATCTCCTACGAGCAGTACTTC
TRBD2 | TRBJ2-4 | TRBV7-9 | once | 16 | CASSGWTSEVKNIQYF | TGTGCCAGCAGCGGATGGACTAGCGAAGTCAAAAACATTCAGTACTTC
NA | TRBJ2-7 | TRBV4-3 | NA | 15 | CASSQDYRESYEQYF | TGCGCCAGCAGCCAAGATTATAGGGAGAGTTACGAGCAGTACTTC
TRBD2 | TRBJ2-4 | TRBV28 | many | 15 | CASSFWGEGPNIQYF | TGTGCCAGCAGTTTTTGGGGGGAGGGCCCTAACATTCAGTACTTC
NA | TRBJ1-3 | TRBV7-2 | NA | 14 | CASSPRVTGNTIYF | TGTGCCAGCAGCCCCAGGGTGACTGGAAACACCATATATTTT
TRBD1 | TRBJ1-1 | TRBV30 | many | 13 | CAWSVSGGSEAFF | TGTGCCTGGAGTGTTTCAGGGGGGTCTGAAGCTTTCTTT
TRBD1 | TRBJ2-1 | TRBV28 | few | 15 | CASSEGASGYNEQFF | TGTGCCAGCAGTGAGGGGGCTTCGGGGTACAATGAGCAGTTCTTC
NA | TRBJ2-5 | TRBV7-9 | many | 13 | CASSLAGWETQYF | TGTGCCAGCAGCTTAGCTGGTTGGGAGACCCAGTACTTC
TRBD1 | TRBJ2-7 | TRBV6-5 | NA | 16 | CASSYRDTGGRYEQYF | TGTGCCAGCAGTTACCGTGATACAGGGGGCAGGTACGAGCAGTACTTC
TRBD2 | TRBJ2-2 | TRBV4-3 | NA | 16 | CASSQAAGVVSGELFF | TGCGCCAGCAGCCAAGCGGCGGGAGTGGTATCCGGGGAGCTGTTTTTT
NA | TRBJ1-4 | TRBV12-3/TRBV12-4 | NA | 14 | CAGSLGTTNEKLFF | TGTGCCGGCAGTTTGGGAACAACTAATGAAAAACTGTTTTTT
TRBD1 | TRBJ2-7 | TRBV7-8 | NA | 15 | CANSFAGTGRYEQYF | TGTGCCAACAGCTTCGCCGGGACAGGAAGATACGAGCAGTACTTC
NA | TRBJ2-7 | TRBV20-1 | NA | 15 | CSASDVGGLPYEQYF | TGCAGTGCTAGTGATGTGGGAGGCCTCCCCTACGAGCAGTACTTC
TRBD1 | TRBJ1-6 | TRBV9 | few | 15 | CASSGLQGVGSPLHF | TGTGCCAGCAGCGGGCTACAGGGGGTAGGCTCACCCCTCCACTTT